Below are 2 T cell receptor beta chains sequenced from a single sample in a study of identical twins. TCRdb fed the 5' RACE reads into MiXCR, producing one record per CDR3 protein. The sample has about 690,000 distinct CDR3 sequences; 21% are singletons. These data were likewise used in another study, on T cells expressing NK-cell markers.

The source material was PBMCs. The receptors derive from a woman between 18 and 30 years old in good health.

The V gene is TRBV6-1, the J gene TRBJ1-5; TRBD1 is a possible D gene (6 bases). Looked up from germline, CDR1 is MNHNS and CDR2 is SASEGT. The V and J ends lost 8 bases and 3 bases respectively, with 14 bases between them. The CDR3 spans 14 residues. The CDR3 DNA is TGTGCCAGCTGTAAACAGGGACTCAATCAGCCCCAGCATTTT. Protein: CASCKQGLNQPQHF.

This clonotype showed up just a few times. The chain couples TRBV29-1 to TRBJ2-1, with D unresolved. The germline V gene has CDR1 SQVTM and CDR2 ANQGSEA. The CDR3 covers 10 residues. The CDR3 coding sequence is TGCAGTGGTTCCTTTTATGAGCAGTTCTTC. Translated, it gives CSGSFYEQFF.